This T cell receptor (beta chain) was obtained from a study of T-cell memory formation after mild COVID-19. Across the study: Across donors, TCR clusters were largely donor specific. General study points: Several responding clones turned up in pre-infection memory, indicating that cross-reactive memory may have taken part. CD4+ contracting clones were mainly CM and EM; CD8+ ones, EMRA.

Libraries for TCRalpha and TCRbeta carried sample barcodes and unique molecular identifiers via 5'RACE. TCRdb used MiXCR to reprocess the 5' RACE reads, holding one entry per CDR3 protein. This sample has 540,000 or so distinct CDR3 sequences; over 20% occur once, and the top ten carry around an eighth. V lost 3 bases and J 3 bases, leaving 12 bases between the germline ends. CDR3 length equals 15 residues. For this clonotype: Its antigen is as yet unknown.

This chain connects TRBV12-3 or TRBV12-4 to TRBJ1-3; D is perhaps TRBD1 (6 bases). This receptor was taken from an adult woman who had mild COVID-19 (a few samples of this study predate the infection). Cell type and time point are not known. The material sequenced was PBMCs or a T cell subset sorted from them (not recorded which). The CDR3 sequence is CASSFGGLRGNTIYF. The DNA of the CDR3 is TGTGCCAGCAGTTTTGGGGGGCTCCGTGGAAACACCATATATTTT.